The rows below give T cell receptor beta chains drawn from one sample of a study of cytomegalovirus exposure and HLA in healthy donors. Measured with immunoSEQ multiplex PCR; TCRdb has only the in-frame clones, and not every one. The sample yields some 120,000 clones, roughly four fifths seen once. The sequenced sample was PBMCs. These receptor sequences come from a middle-aged man in good health and CMV-seronegative. Each CDR3 is given with its conserved first and last residue. D genes are given only for firm matches. Expanded clones are given a class, and other clones once, few, many or no size at all.

clone_size,j_call,v_call,d_call,cdr3_length,cdr3_aa,cdr3_nt
.,TRBJ2-1,TRBV14,TRBD2,18,CASSPHRTSGGSYNEQFF,TGTGCCAGCAGCCCCCACCGGACTAGCGGGGGGTCCTACAATGAGCAGTTCTTC
.,TRBJ1-6,TRBV6-5,.,15,CASKKGGTLPSPLHF,TGTGCCAGCAAAAAGGGTGGGACATTGCCCTCACCCCTCCACTTT
.,TRBJ1-1,TRBV7-2,.,12,CASSRGGTEAFF,TGTGCCAGCAGTCGAGGGGGAACTGAAGCTTTCTTT
.,TRBJ1-5,TRBV6-5,TRBD1,15,CASRRDRGSNQPQHF,TGTGCCAGCAGAAGAGACAGGGGTTCGAATCAGCCCCAGCATTTT
few,TRBJ2-1,TRBV27,TRBD2,21,CASRSGVLASGSHRSYNEQFF,TGTGCCAGCAGGTCTGGGGTGTTGGCTAGCGGGAGCCATCGCTCCTACAATGAGCAGTTCTTC
.,TRBJ2-3,TRBV27,.,13,CASRDSATDTQYF,TGTGCCAGCAGAGATAGCGCCACAGATACGCAGTATTTT
.,TRBJ2-2,TRBV11-3,.,14,CASSLHLLAGELFF,TGTGCCAGCAGCCTTCACCTACTTGCCGGGGAGCTGTTTTTT
.,TRBJ2-3,TRBV7-8,TRBD2,19,CASSLRTSGIRARLDTQYF,TGTGCCAGCAGCTTAAGGACTAGCGGGATTCGGGCGAGGTTAGATACGCAGTATTTT
few,TRBJ2-7,TRBV30,.,13,CAWRSPNSYEQYF,TGTGCCTGGAGGAGCCCTAACTCCTACGAGCAGTACTTC
.,TRBJ1-5,TRBV25-1,.,13,CASSGGVYQPQHF,TGTGCCAGTAGCGGGGGGGTATATCAGCCCCAGCATTTT
.,TRBJ2-2,TRBV18,.,15,CASSQRTVDTGELFF,TGTGCCAGCTCACAGCGGACAGTGGACACCGGGGAGCTGTTTTTT
.,TRBJ1-3,TRBV4-1,.,15,CASSQDRGSGNTIYF,TGCGCCAGCAGCCAAGATAGAGGCTCTGGAAACACCATATATTTT